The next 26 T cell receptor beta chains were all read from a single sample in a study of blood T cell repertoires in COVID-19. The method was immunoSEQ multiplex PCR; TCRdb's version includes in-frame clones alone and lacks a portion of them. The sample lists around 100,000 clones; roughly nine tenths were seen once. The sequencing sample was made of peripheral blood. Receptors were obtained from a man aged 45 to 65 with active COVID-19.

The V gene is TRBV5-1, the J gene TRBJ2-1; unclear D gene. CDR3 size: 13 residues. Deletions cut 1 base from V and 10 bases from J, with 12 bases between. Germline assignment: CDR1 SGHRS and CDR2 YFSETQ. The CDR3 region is CASSLLTSKEQFF. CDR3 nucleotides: TGCGCCAGCAGCTTGCTTACGTCTAAGGAGCAGTTCTTC.

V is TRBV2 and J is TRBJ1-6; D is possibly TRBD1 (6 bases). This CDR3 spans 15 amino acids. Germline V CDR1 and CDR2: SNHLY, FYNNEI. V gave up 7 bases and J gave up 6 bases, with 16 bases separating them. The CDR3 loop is CASKGESRSNSPLHF. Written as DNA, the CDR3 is TGTGCCAGCAAGGGGGAATCCAGAAGTAATTCACCCCTCCACTTT.

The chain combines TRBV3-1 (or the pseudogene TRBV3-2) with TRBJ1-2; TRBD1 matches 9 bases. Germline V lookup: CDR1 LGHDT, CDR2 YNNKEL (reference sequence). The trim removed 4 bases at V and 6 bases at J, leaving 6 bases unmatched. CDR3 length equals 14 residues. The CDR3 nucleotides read TGTGCCAGCAGCCGGGGACAGGGTGGGAATGGCTACACCTTC. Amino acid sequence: CASSRGQGGNGYTF.

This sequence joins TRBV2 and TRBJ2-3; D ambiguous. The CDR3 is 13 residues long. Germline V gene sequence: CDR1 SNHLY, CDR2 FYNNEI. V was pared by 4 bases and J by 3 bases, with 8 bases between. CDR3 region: CASSVEETDTQYF. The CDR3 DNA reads TGTGCCAGCAGTGTTGAGGAAACAGATACGCAGTATTTT. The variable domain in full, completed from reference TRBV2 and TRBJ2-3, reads EPEVTQTPSHQVTQMGQEVILRCVPISNHLYFYWYRQILGQKVEFLVSFYNNEISEKSEIFDDQFSVERPDGSNFTLKIRSTKLEDSAMYFCASSVEETDTQYFGPGTRLTVL.

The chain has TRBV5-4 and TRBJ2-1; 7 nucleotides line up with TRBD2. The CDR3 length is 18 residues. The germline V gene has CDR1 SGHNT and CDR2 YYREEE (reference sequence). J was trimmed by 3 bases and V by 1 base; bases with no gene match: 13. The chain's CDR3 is CASSLRMAPGLHYNEQFF. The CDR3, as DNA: TGTGCCAGCAGCTTGAGGATGGCACCGGGACTACACTACAATGAGCAGTTCTTC.

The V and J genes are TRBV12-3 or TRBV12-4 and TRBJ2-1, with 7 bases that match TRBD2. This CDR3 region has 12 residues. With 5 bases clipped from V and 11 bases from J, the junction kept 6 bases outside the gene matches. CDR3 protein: CASSPQRGKQFF. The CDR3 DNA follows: TGTGCCAGCAGTCCTCAGCGGGGAAAGCAGTTCTTC.

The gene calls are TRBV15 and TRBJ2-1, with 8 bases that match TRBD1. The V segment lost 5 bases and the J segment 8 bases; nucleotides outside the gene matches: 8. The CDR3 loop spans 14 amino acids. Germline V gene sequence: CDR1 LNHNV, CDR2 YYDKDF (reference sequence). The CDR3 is CATSETGARDEQFF. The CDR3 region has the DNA TGTGCCACCAGCGAGACAGGGGCTAGGGATGAGCAGTTCTTC. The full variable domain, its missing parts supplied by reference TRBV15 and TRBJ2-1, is DAMVIQNPRYQVTQFGKPVTLSCSQTLNHNVMYWYQQKSSQAPKLLFHYYDKDFNNEADTPDNFQSRRPNTSFCFLDIRSPGLGDTAMYLCATSETGARDEQFFGPGTRLTVL.

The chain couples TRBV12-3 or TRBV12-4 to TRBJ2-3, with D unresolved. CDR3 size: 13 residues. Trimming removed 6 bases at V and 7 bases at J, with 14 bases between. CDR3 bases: TGTGCCAGCAGCCCTGGGCCCGCGAATACGCAGTATTTT. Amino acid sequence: CASSPGPANTQYF.

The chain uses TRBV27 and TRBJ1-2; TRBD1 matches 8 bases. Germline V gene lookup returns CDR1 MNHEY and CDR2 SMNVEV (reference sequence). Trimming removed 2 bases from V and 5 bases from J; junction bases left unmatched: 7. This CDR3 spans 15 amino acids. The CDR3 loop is CASSLTTGTGYGYTF. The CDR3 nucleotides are TGTGCCAGCAGTTTAACTACCGGGACAGGTTATGGCTACACCTTC.

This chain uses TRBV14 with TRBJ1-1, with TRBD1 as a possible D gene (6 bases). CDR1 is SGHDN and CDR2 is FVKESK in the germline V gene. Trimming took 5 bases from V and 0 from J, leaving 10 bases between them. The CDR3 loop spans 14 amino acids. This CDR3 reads CASSNPGVNTEAFF. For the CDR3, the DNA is TGTGCCAGCAGCAACCCAGGGGTGAACACTGAAGCTTTCTTT.

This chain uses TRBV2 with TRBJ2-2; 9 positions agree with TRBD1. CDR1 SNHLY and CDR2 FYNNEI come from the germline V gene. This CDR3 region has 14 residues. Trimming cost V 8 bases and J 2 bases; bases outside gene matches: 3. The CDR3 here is CASGQGLNTGELFF. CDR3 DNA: TGTGCCAGCGGACAGGGGTTAAACACCGGGGAGCTGTTTTTT.

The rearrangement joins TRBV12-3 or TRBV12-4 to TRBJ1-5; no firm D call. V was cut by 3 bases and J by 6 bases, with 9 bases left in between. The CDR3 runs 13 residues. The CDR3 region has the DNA TGTGCCAGCAGTTTTTGGGCAGGTCAGCCCCAGCATTTT. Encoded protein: CASSFWAGQPQHF.

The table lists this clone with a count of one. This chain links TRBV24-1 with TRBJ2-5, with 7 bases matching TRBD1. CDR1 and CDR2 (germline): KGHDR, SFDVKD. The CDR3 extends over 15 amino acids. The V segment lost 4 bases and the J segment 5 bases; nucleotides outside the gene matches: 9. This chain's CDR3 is CATSDPDRLGETQYF. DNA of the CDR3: TGTGCCACCAGTGACCCGGACAGGCTCGGGGAGACCCAGTACTTC.

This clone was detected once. CDR3 in DNA: TGTGCCAGCAGGGCGCAGGGGGCATCGTGGGGGGCCAACGTCCTGACTTTC. This encodes CASRAQGASWGANVLTF. The chain carries TRBV2 and TRBJ2-6; 8 positions agree with TRBD1. The CDR3 runs to 17 residues. Per germline, CDR1 SNHLY and CDR2 FYNNEI. Trimming took 6 bases from V and 4 from J; bases not matched to a gene: 11.

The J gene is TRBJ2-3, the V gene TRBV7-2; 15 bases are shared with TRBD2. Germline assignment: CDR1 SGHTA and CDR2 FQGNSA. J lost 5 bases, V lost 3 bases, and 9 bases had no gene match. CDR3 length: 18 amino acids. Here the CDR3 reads CASSFGLAGGSIRDTQYF. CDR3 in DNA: TGTGCCAGCAGCTTCGGACTAGCGGGGGGGTCGATTAGAGATACGCAGTATTTT.

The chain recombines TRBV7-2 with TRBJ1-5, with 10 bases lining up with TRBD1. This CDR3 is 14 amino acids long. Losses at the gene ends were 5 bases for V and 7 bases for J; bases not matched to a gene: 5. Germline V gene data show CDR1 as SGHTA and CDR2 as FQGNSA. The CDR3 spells CASSRTGGEQPQHF. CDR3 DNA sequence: TGTGCCAGCAGCCGGACAGGGGGGGAACAGCCCCAGCATTTT.

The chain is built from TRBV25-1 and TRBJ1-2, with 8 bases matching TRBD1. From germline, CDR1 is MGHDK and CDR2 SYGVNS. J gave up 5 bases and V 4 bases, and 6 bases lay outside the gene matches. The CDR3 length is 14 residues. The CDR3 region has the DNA TGTGCCAGCAGTGGTACAGGGGGAAGGTATGGCTACACCTTC. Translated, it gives CASSGTGGRYGYTF.

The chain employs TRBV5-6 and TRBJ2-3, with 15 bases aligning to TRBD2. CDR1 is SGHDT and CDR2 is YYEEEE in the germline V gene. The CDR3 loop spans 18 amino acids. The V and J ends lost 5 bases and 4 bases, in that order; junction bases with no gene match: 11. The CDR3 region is CASRRTSGGARFADTQYF. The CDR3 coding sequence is TGTGCCAGCAGGCGGACTAGCGGGGGGGCCAGGTTTGCAGATACGCAGTATTTT.

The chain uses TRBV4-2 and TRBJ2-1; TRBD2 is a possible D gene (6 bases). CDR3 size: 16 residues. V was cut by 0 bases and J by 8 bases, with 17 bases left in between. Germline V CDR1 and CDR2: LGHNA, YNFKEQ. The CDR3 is CASSQDSEGLIYEQFF. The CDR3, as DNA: TGTGCCAGCAGCCAAGATAGTGAGGGACTCATATATGAGCAGTTCTTC.

The CDR3 loop reads CASSTGTGGDGYTF. The DNA of the CDR3 is TGTGCCAGCAGCACCGGGACAGGGGGGGATGGCTACACCTTC. V gene TRBV7-2 combines with J gene TRBJ1-2; 11 bases fit TRBD1. CDR1 SGHTA and CDR2 FQGNSA come from the germline V gene. This CDR3 contains 14 residues. V shed 5 bases, J shed 6 bases, and the junction held 5 bases outside the gene matches.

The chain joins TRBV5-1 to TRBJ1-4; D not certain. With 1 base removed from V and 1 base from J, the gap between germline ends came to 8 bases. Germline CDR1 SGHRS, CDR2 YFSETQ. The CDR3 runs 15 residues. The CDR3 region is CASSLLTGTNEKLFF. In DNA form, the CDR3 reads TGCGCCAGCAGCTTGTTGACGGGAACTAATGAAAAACTGTTTTTT.

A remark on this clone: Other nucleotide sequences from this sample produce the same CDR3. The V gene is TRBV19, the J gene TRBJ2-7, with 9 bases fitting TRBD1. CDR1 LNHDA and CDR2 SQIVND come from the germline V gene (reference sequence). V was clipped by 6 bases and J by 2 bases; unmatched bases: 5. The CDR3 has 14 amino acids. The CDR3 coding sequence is TGTGCCAGTAGCCCGGGACAGGGAGCCTACGAGCAGTACTTC. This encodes CASSPGQGAYEQYF.

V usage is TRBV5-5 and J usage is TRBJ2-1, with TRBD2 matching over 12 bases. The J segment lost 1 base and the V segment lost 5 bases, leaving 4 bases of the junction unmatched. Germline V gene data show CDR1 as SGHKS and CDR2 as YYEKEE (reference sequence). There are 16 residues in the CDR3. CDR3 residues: CASSRLAGESYNEQFF. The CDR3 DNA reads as TGTGCCAGCAGTAGACTAGCGGGGGAATCCTACAATGAGCAGTTCTTC. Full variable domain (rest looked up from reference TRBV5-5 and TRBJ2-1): DAGVTQSPTHLIKTRGQQVTLRCSPISGHKSVSWYQQVLGQGPQFIFQYYEKEERGRGNFPDRFSARQFPNYSSELNVNALLLGDSALYLCASSRLAGESYNEQFFGPGTRLTVL.

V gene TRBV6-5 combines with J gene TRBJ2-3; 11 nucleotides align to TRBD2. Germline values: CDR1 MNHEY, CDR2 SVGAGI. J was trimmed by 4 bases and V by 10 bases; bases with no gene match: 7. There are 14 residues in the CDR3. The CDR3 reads CATDLAGGPDTQYF. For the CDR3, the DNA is TGTGCCACCGACCTAGCGGGGGGCCCAGATACGCAGTATTTT.

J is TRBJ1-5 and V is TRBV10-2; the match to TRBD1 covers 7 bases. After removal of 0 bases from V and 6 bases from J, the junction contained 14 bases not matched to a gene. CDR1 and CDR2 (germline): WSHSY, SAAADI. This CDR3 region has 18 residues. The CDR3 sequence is CASSESPLGQGVTQPQHF. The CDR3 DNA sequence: TGCGCCAGCAGTGAGTCTCCATTGGGGCAGGGGGTTACTCAGCCCCAGCATTTT.

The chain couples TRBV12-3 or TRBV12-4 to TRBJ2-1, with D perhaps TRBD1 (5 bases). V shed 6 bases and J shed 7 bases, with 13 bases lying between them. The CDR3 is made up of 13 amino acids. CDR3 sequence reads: CASSPLGRNEQFF. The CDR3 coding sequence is TGTGCCAGCAGCCCCCTGGGGCGGAATGAGCAGTTCTTC.